This entry lists 21 T cell receptor beta chains sequenced from one sample in a study of T-cell memory formation after mild COVID-19. MiXCR, applied by TCRdb to the 5' RACE reads, yields one record per CDR3 protein. Of hundreds of thousands of distinct CDR3 sequences in the sample, approximately 15% were seen once. Sequenced material: PBMCs or a T cell subset sorted from them (not recorded which). Every receptor here comes from a man aged 18 to 30 who had mild COVID-19 (a few samples of this study predate the infection). Cell type and time point are not known.

This clonotype was found many times. The V and J genes are TRBV7-2 and TRBJ2-5; a weak D match, TRBD1 (5 bases). The CDR3 is made up of 14 amino acids. Germline V gives CDR1 SGHTA, CDR2 FQGNSA. The V gene lost 1 base and the J gene lost 6 bases, with 12 bases spanning the gap. CDR3 loop: CASSLGGRAKTQYF. The CDR3 bases are TGTGCCAGCAGCTTAGGTGGCAGGGCGAAGACCCAGTACTTC.

The chain joins TRBV5-1 to TRBJ1-5; tentative D call: TRBD1 (5 bases). V gave up 4 bases and J gave up 3 bases, with 14 bases separating them. CDR3 size: 15 residues. Germline V CDR1 and CDR2: SGHRS, YFSETQ. As DNA, the CDR3 is TGCGCCAGCAGCCTAGGGGCTGGAGACAATCAGCCCCAGCATTTT. Encoded protein: CASSLGAGDNQPQHF.

This clonotype was counted a few times. This sequence joins TRBV20-1 and TRBJ2-5; D might be TRBD2 (7 bases). CDR1 DFQATT and CDR2 SNEGSKA come from the germline V gene (reference sequence). There are 17 residues in the CDR3. V lost 5 bases and J lost 4, with 26 bases in between. The CDR3 DNA is TGCAGTGCTGGGTATCCATCACTGCGGGGGCCGGGAGAGACCCAGTACTTC. Residues: CSAGYPSLRGPGETQYF.

The chain is built from TRBV5-1 and TRBJ2-7; D is unresolved. The CDR3 is 14 amino acids. Trimming took 3 bases from V and 4 from J, leaving 14 bases between them. Germline CDR1 reads SGHRS; CDR2 reads YFSETQ. CDR3 in amino acids: CASSSPKTLYEQYF. CDR3 DNA: TGCGCCAGCAGCTCCCCAAAGACATTGTACGAGCAGTACTTC.

The genes are TRBV29-1 and TRBJ2-3, with D possibly being TRBD1 or TRBD2 (5 bases each). Trimming stripped 3 bases from V and 5 bases from J, with 9 bases between. The CDR3 has 12 residues. Germline loops: CDR1 SQVTM, CDR2 ANQGSEA. The CDR3 DNA sequence: TGCAGCGTTGAGTATGGGGGAGATACGCAGTATTTT. This codes for CSVEYGGDTQYF.

The rearrangement links TRBV28 to TRBJ1-1, with a weak D call TRBD1 (5 bases). CDR1 MDHEN and CDR2 SYDVKM come from the germline V gene. V was shortened by 7 bases and J by 4 bases, with 13 bases between the two germline ends. The CDR3 consists of 13 residues. CDR3 nucleotides: TGTGCCAGCATGCGACAGCAGGGCACTGAAGCTTTCTTT. Its translation is CASMRQQGTEAFF.

A single count supports this clonotype. CDR3 region: CASSQRPSTDTQYF. The CDR3 nucleotides are TGTGCCAGCAGCCAGCGACCTAGCACAGATACGCAGTATTTT. The chain uses TRBV6-2 or TRBV6-3 and TRBJ2-3; D is unresolved. CDR3 size: 14 residues. CDR1 and CDR2 (germline): MNHEY, SVGEGT. V dropped 6 bases and J dropped 0 bases, with 10 bases sitting between them.

V is TRBV5-1 and J is TRBJ2-7; D may be TRBD1 (6 bases). Germline CDR1 and CDR2: SGHRS and YFSETQ. This CDR3 is 14 amino acids long. V lost 2 bases and J lost 0, with 9 bases in between. The DNA of the CDR3 is TGCGCCAGCAGCTTCCGGGACAACTCCTACGAGCAGTACTTC. The encoded protein is CASSFRDNSYEQYF.

This clonotype was counted at least ten times. The gene calls are TRBV12-3 or TRBV12-4 and TRBJ2-2; D might be TRBD1 (6 bases). The CDR3 is 12 residues long. V lost 3 bases and J 9 bases, leaving 8 bases between the germline ends. In DNA, the CDR3 is TGTGCCAGCAGTTTGGGGGCGTGGGAGCTGTTTTTT. As protein: CASSLGAWELFF.

CDR3 region: CASSLTMSNEQFF. The CDR3 nucleotides read TGTGCCAGCAGCTTAACGATGAGCAATGAGCAGTTCTTC. The chain carries TRBV7-3 and TRBJ2-1; D remains unclear. The CDR3 runs to 13 residues. CDR1 SGHTA and CDR2 FQGTGA come from the germline V gene. The V gene lost 0 bases and the J gene lost 6 bases, with 6 bases spanning the gap.

The chain recombines TRBV5-5 with TRBJ2-5; perhaps TRBD2 as D (6 bases). The germline V and J ends were trimmed by 4 bases and 4 bases, with 17 bases remaining between them. Germline loops: CDR1 SGHKS, CDR2 YYEKEE (reference sequence). The CDR3 is 15 amino acids. The CDR3 sequence: CASSPPEEGGETQYF. In DNA, the CDR3 is TGTGCCAGCAGCCCTCCCGAGGAGGGAGGAGAGACCCAGTACTTC.

The rearrangement uses TRBV4-1 and TRBJ2-1; 8 bases are shared with TRBD1. The CDR3 is made up of 14 amino acids. J gave up 6 bases and V 2 bases, and 3 bases lay outside the gene matches. Germline V CDR1 and CDR2: MGHRA, YSYEKL. The CDR3 sequence: CASSQSQGGNEQFF. CDR3 DNA sequence: TGCGCCAGCAGCCAATCACAGGGGGGCAATGAGCAGTTCTTC.

The gene calls are TRBV19 and TRBJ2-4; 10 positions agree with TRBD2. CDR1 is LNHDA, CDR2 SQIVND, per germline (reference sequence). Trimming removed 5 bases from V and 8 bases from J; junction bases left unmatched: 15. This CDR3 contains 17 residues. The CDR3: CASSFNSGGASWDIQYF. Written as DNA, the CDR3 is TGTGCCAGTAGTTTCAACAGCGGGGGGGCCTCTTGGGACATTCAGTACTTC. The full variable domain, in which reference TRBV19 and TRBJ2-4 provide the parts outside the CDR3, is DGGITQSPKYLFRKEGQNVTLSCEQNLNHDAMYWYRQDPGQGLRLIYYSQIVNDFQKGDIAEGYSVSREKKESFPLTVTSAQKNPTAFYLCASSFNSGGASWDIQYFGAGTRLSVL.

In its sample, this clonotype was seen a few times. This chain uses TRBV7-9 with TRBJ1-1; TRBD1 agrees at 10 bases. In germline, CDR1 is SEHNR, CDR2 FQNEAQ (reference sequence). The CDR3 has 15 amino acids. J gave up 5 bases and V 0 bases, and 3 bases lay outside the gene matches. The CDR3 region has the DNA TGTGCCAGCAGCTTAGCCGGGACAGGGGTTACTGAAGCTTTCTTT. Translated: CASSLAGTGVTEAFF. The full variable domain, its missing parts supplied by reference TRBV7-9 and TRBJ1-1, is DTGVSQNPRHKITKRGQNVTFRCDPISEHNRLYWYRQTLGQGPEFLTYFQNEAQLEKSRLLSDRFSAERPKGSFSTLEIQRTEQGDSAMYLCASSLAGTGVTEAFFGQGTRLTVV.

Many counts were recorded for this clonotype. The CDR3 spells CSASPPGLTGANVLTF. The CDR3 DNA is TGCAGTGCTTCTCCACCGGGTCTCACTGGGGCCAACGTCCTGACTTTC. The chain combines TRBV20-1 with TRBJ2-6, with D uncertain. Trimming took 5 bases from V and 2 from J, leaving 16 bases between them. This CDR3 contains 16 residues. The germline V gene encodes CDR1 DFQATT and CDR2 SNEGSKA (reference sequence).

V is TRBV7-2 and J is TRBJ2-2; the match to TRBD1 covers 8 bases. Germline assignment: CDR1 SGHTA and CDR2 FQGNSA. This CDR3 contains 16 residues. With V trimmed by 5 bases and J by 3 bases, 8 bases remained unmatched. The CDR3 protein is CASSILRTGYTGELFF. The CDR3, as DNA: TGTGCCAGCAGCATCCTCCGGACAGGGTACACCGGGGAGCTGTTTTTT.

The rearrangement joins TRBV12-3 or TRBV12-4 to TRBJ1-5; 7 nucleotides line up with TRBD1. The J segment lost 3 bases and the V segment lost 7 bases, leaving 3 bases of the junction unmatched. This CDR3 has 13 amino acids. The CDR3 DNA reads TGTGCCAGCACGGGACAGCCCAATCAGCCCCAGCATTTT. Protein: CASTGQPNQPQHF.

This clonotype was observed a few times. V gene TRBV7-2 combines with J gene TRBJ2-7; D gene uncertain. The CDR3 sequence is 12 residues long. The germline CDR1 and CDR2 sequences are SGHTA and FQGNSA. Trimming stripped 6 bases from V and 3 bases from J, with 9 bases between. The CDR3 DNA sequence: TGTGCCAGCAGTTCTACCCACTACGAGCAGTACTTC. Protein product: CASSSTHYEQYF.

This clonotype has more than one count but fewer than ten. The chain is built from TRBV20-1 and TRBJ2-2; D perhaps matches TRBD1 (6 bases). CDR1 and CDR2 (germline): DFQATT, SNEGSKA (reference sequence). Trimming removed 2 bases from V and 1 base from J, with 8 bases in between. This CDR3 spans 14 amino acids. In DNA form, the CDR3 reads TGCAGTGCTAGAAGGACAGTGAACACCGGGGAGCTGTTTTTT. Translation: CSARRTVNTGELFF.

This clonotype has just a few counts. The V and J genes are TRBV2 and TRBJ2-4; 8 positions match TRBD2. CDR1 and CDR2 from the germline V gene are SNHLY and FYNNEI. The CDR3 is 13 residues long. V lost 4 bases to trimming and J lost 8 bases; unmatched junction nucleotides: 4. The chain's CDR3 is CASSAGGRDIQYF. DNA for the CDR3: TGTGCCAGCAGTGCGGGGGGGAGGGACATTCAGTACTTC. Full variable domain (outside the CDR3, taken from reference TRBV2 and TRBJ2-4): EPEVTQTPSHQVTQMGQEVILRCVPISNHLYFYWYRQILGQKVEFLVSFYNNEISEKSEIFDDQFSVERPDGSNFTLKIRSTKLEDSAMYFCASSAGGRDIQYFGAGTRLSVL.

The V and J genes are TRBV30 and TRBJ2-7; 9 positions match TRBD1. Germline CDR1 GTSNPN, CDR2 SVGIG (reference sequence). Trimming took 6 bases from V and 3 from J; bases not matched to a gene: 3. This CDR3 contains 12 residues. The CDR3 DNA sequence: TGTGCCTGCGGACAGGGGAGCTACGAGCAGTACTTC. Amino acids: CACGQGSYEQYF.